This section outlines one TCR beta chain sequence together with its context. This clone showed up just a few times. This clone's antigen is unknown. No clone much larger than this one lies a single base away; base qualities are absent. Each sample was amplified in two independent genomic DNA replicates, using 0.5 to 0.6 ug for blood and approximately 1.4 ug for tumor or normal breast. TCRB sequencing of genomic DNA was carried out with the ImmunoSeq Intro kit according to the manufacturer's instructions. Multiplex PCR was run for about 30 cycles using proprietary primers and spike-in control sequences for absolute quantification. Single-end 150-bp reads were used to sequence an 87-bp fragment spanning the CDR3 plus the flanking V and J genes. Seven samples, each with two replicates, were multiplexed per lane of an Illumina MiSeq using version 3.0 chemistry. As for how the authors treated the data: Raw data were processed with the vendor's proprietary pipeline, and both replicates were merged into a single result per sample. Productive rearrangements sharing the V-gene family, CDR3 amino acid sequence and J-gene segment were defined as clonotypes. Clonality was computed as 1 minus the normalized Shannon entropy (Pielou evenness) of TCRB abundances. T cell density was estimated as total templates divided by the number of input cells, with the number of input cells inferred from the DNA input amount. Total repertoire diversity and clonality were estimated with Recon using default parameters. Tumor-enriched clonotypes were defined as having over 0.1% abundance in tumor and at least 32-fold higher abundance than in normal breast. This is the immuneACCESS table as TCRdb keeps it, with only in-frame sequences that have V and J called. A part of the clones is gone; compared with another copy, unresolved V genes explain less than half, and the rest is unexplained. V and J calls and clone size are given by that table; D and trimming were obtained from the DNA. A total of 30,000 or so clones appear in this sample, roughly four fifths of them only once. About 4.3% of the sample comes from the top ten.

The data belong to a study of early stage breast cancer tumors (TCRdb year 2017). Background for the entire study: Of the roughly 17 invasive breast tumors, about a dozen were found to be estrogen receptor-positive, progesterone receptor-positive and HER2-negative. About 65% of the 12 ER+/PR+/HER2- tumors were invasive ductal carcinomas, while the other four were invasive lobular carcinomas. The average read coverage per sample was roughly 10-fold. A total of 2,651,842 templates, representing about 1.1 million unique clonotypes, were detected across all samples.

Results the study describes overall, beyond this receptor: Chain pairing and functional markers such as CD4, CD8 and FOXP3 were missed by bulk genomic DNA sequencing of unsorted cells. Enriched TCRB sequences shared across patients were mostly commonly generated sequences, unlikely to play an important role in the tumor microenvironment. Tumors showed about 2.5-fold higher T cell density and higher clonality than adjacent normal breast tissue. Repertoires from blood resembled normal breast more closely than tumor, and using blood as a reference for each tissue separated tumor from normal in about 90% of the 16 patients. The small cohort size prevented analysis by tumor subtype.

The study profiled bulk TCR beta-chain repertoires in matched peripheral blood, tumor and adjacent normal breast tissue taken from roughly 17 patients with early-stage breast cancer. Before surgery, about 5-11 mL of whole blood was collected into EDTA tubes and then processed within 2 hours. Peripheral blood mononuclear cells were isolated by Ficoll-Paque centrifugation in SepMate-50 tubes. For storage in liquid nitrogen, PBMCs were cryopreserved as aliquots of about 1.7 to 4.5 million cells in approximately 90% FBS with about 10% DMSO. Genomic DNA was extracted with the Qiagen AllPrep DNA/RNA Mini kit. The origin of this receptor is a person aged 40 to 50 with breast cancer. The specimen was blood.

The DNA is TGTGCCAGTAGTATAGGAGGGTCCGGGGAGCTGTTTTTT. It translates to CASSIGGSGELFF. Rearrangement joined TRBV19 to TRBJ2-2; the best D guess is TRBD2, with 5 bases matching. Between the V and J ends, shortened by 1 base and 6 bases respectively, the junction contains 6 bases. CDR1 and CDR2 are drawn from the germline V gene (reference sequence): LNHDA, SQIVND. Taken from cysteine to phenylalanine, the CDR3 has 13 residues. Only the CDR3 region is kept as DNA, spanning 39 bases read in frame from base 1.